The sequence of this T cell receptor (beta chain) was determined in a study of cytomegalovirus exposure and HLA in healthy donors. PCR was performed using 60 Vbeta and 13 Jbeta primers. Measured with immunoSEQ multiplex PCR; TCRdb has only the in-frame clones, and not every one. In the table there are about 150,000 clones, nearly 80% of which are singletons. Study outcomes and limitations: Donor immune exposure was known only as CMV serostatus. Upon later analysis, TCR association rates were observed to vary by HLA locus, being highest for DRB1 and lowest for HLA-C. V segments that were indistinguishable, TRBV6-2 and TRBV6-3 among them, were omitted from analysis. Per published accounts, TCR beta sequences correctly predicted the HLA-A and HLA-B alleles of most subjects.

Trimming took 4 bases from V and 11 from J, leaving 11 bases between them. There are 10 residues in the CDR3. Germline CDR1 SQVTM, CDR2 ANQGSEA. This clone was seen a handful of times. As yet, its antigen is unknown. This TCR was sampled from a man under 40 in good health and CMV-seronegative. The material sequenced was PBMCs. The rearrangement links TRBV29-1 to TRBJ1-1, with a tentative D call TRBD1 (6 bases). DNA for the CDR3: TGCAGCGTTGTGACAGGCTGGGCTTTCTTT. It specifies CSVVTGWAFF.